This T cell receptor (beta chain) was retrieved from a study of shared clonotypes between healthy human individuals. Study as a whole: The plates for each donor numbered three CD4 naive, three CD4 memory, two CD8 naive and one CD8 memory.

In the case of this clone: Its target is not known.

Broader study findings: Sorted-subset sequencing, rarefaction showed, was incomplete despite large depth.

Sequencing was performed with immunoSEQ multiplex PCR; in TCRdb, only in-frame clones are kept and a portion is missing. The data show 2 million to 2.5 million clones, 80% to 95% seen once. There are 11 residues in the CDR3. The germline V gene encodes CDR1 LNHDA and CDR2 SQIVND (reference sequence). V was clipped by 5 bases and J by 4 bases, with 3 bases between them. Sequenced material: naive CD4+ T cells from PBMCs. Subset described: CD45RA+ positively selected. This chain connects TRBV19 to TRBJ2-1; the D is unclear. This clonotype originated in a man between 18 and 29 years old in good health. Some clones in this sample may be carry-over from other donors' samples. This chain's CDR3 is CASSVYNEQFF. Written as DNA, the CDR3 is TGTGCCAGTAGTGTGTACAATGAGCAGTTCTTC.